The subject of this entry is one TCR beta chain. Its antigen is not identified. Stated time point: week 23, last vaccination. Alongside topical imiquimod, each dose of vaccine comprised 300 ug of mutant IDH1 20-mer peptide. CDR1 and CDR2 (germline): LNHNV, YYDKDF (reference sequence). Trimming took off 1 base at V and 4 bases at J, with 11 bases between the two ends. This CDR3 is built from 14 residues. Repertoires were generated with immunoSEQ multiplex PCR, while TCRdb's copy carries only in-frame clones and drops some. This table has almost 85,000 clones, 70% to 90% appearing once. The sample is drawn from a study of a mutant IDH1 vaccine in newly diagnosed glioma. Study context: Prior therapy was radiotherapy, temozolomide, or both; most received both.

The source material was PBMCs, sampled from a glioma patient whose treatment included an IDH1 peptide vaccine. The chain combines TRBV15 with TRBJ2-7; D remains unclear. The clonotype comes from a man aged 30-40 years with glioma. Some clones in this sample may be carry-over from other donors' samples. The CDR3 protein is CATSRGTGAYEQYF. The CDR3 DNA sequence: TGTGCCACCAGCAGAGGGACCGGTGCGTACGAGCAGTACTTC.